The 3 T cell receptor beta chains below all came from one sample that was sequenced in a study of shared clonotypes between healthy human individuals. Generated by immunoSEQ multiplex PCR, the TCRdb table keeps only in-frame clones and is missing some. The sample holds a few million clones, 95% seen once. The sequenced sample consisted of naive CD4+ T cells sorted from blood. This sample's subset: CD45RA+ positively selected. The receptors here all came from a man between 18 and 29 years old in good health.

With regard to this clone: The same CDR3 arises from other DNA sequences in this sample as well. V and J are TRBV19 and TRBJ2-2; D remains unclear. The germline V and J ends were trimmed by 3 bases and 0 bases, with 5 bases remaining between them. The CDR3 length is 14 residues. Germline V gene lookup returns CDR1 LNHDA and CDR2 SQIVND (reference sequence). CDR3 sequence: CASSIDSNTGELFF. The CDR3 DNA follows: TGTGCCAGTAGTATCGACTCGAACACCGGGGAGCTGTTTTTT.

V gene TRBV7-2 combines with J gene TRBJ2-1; 13 nucleotides align to TRBD2. This CDR3 region has 15 residues. J gave up 10 bases and V 0 bases, and 3 bases lay outside the gene matches. Per the germline V gene, CDR1 is SGHTA and CDR2 is FQGNSA. The CDR3 here is CASSLAGTSGMEQFF. The DNA of the CDR3 is TGTGCCAGCAGCTTAGCGGGGACTAGCGGGATGGAGCAGTTCTTC.

The V gene is TRBV19, the J gene TRBJ2-1, with TRBD1 as a possible D gene (6 bases). The CDR3 totals 15 residues. Germline V gene sequence: CDR1 LNHDA, CDR2 SQIVND (reference sequence). V lost 1 base and J 7 bases, leaving 14 bases between the germline ends. Here the CDR3 reads CASSIGQAGYNEQFF. DNA of the CDR3: TGTGCCAGTAGTATAGGACAGGCTGGCTATAATGAGCAGTTCTTC.